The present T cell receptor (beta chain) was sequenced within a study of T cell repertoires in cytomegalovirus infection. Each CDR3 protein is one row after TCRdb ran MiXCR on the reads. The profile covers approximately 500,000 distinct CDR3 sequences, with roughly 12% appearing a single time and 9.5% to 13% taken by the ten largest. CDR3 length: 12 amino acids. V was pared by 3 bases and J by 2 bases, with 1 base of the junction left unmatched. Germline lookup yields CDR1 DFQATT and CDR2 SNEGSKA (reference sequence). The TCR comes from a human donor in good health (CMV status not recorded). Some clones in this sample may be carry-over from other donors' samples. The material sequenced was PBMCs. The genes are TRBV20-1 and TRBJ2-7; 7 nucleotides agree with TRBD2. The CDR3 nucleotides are TGCAGTGCTAGGGGGGGGGCCTACGAGCAGTACTTC. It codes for CSARGGAYEQYF.